The T cell receptor beta chain described here comes from a study of T cells in Graves' hyperthyroidism and ophthalmopathy. Using RNA transcripts as the source, TCR beta CDR3 regions were amplified. TCR CDR3 underwent first-round RT-PCR with the HTBI primer set. TCRdb reprocessed the multiplex PCR reads via MiXCR and lists one record per CDR3 protein. This sample has 370,000 or so distinct CDR3 sequences, with roughly 25% found just once. V lost 3 bases and J lost 0; bases outside the gene matches: 5. From germline, CDR1 is LGHDT and CDR2 YNNKEL (reference sequence). This CDR3 region has 16 residues. This clonotype appeared many times.

Specimen: blood. The sequence came from a middle-aged man with Graves' hyperthyroidism. The chain employs TRBV3-1 and TRBJ2-1; TRBD2 matches at 7 bases. The DNA of the CDR3 is TGTGCCAGCAGCCAGGTAGGCGGGAGCTCCTACAATGAGCAGTTCTTC. Its translation is CASSQVGGSSYNEQFF.